The 30 T cell receptor beta chains presented below share a single source sample, sequenced in a study of shared clonotypes between healthy human individuals. Repertoires were generated with immunoSEQ multiplex PCR, while TCRdb's copy carries only in-frame clones and drops some. The table records 1,500,000 or so clones, 96% of them present only once. The specimen was naive CD4+ T cells sorted from blood. The subset was: CD45RA+ positively selected. Receptors originate from a man aged 25-45 years in good health.

The V gene is TRBV5-5, the J gene TRBJ1-3, with unresolved D. Germline values: CDR1 SGHKS, CDR2 YYEKEE (reference sequence). This CDR3 comprises 14 residues. V lost 2 bases, J lost 4 bases, and 10 bases lay in between. The CDR3 nucleotides read TGTGCCAGCAGCTTCGGGTTGGTCGGAAACACCATATATTTT. Residues: CASSFGLVGNTIYF. Together with reference TRBV5-5 and TRBJ1-3, the CDR3 gives the full variable domain: DAGVTQSPTHLIKTRGQQVTLRCSPISGHKSVSWYQQVLGQGPQFIFQYYEKEERGRGNFPDRFSARQFPNYSSELNVNALLLGDSALYLCASSFGLVGNTIYFGEGSWLTVV.

The chain links TRBV6-1 to TRBJ2-3; 14 bases align to TRBD2. CDR3 length equals 19 residues. CDR1 is MNHNS and CDR2 is SASEGT in the germline V gene. The J segment lost 0 bases and the V segment lost 6 bases, leaving 11 bases of the junction unmatched. In nucleotides, the CDR3 is TGTGCCAGCAGGGAACCCCCGGGACTAGCGGGAGCTAGCACAGATACGCAGTATTTT. Translation gives CASREPPGLAGASTDTQYF.

The gene calls are TRBV6-1 and TRBJ2-5; maybe TRBD1 (6 bases). The CDR3 extends over 15 amino acids. Germline V gives CDR1 MNHNS, CDR2 SASEGT. V gave up 1 base and J gave up 7 bases, with 16 bases separating them. The CDR3 region is CASSEERARGSTQYF. CDR3 DNA sequence: TGTGCCAGCAGTGAAGAGAGGGCCAGGGGATCGACCCAGTACTTC.

V and J are TRBV7-3 and TRBJ1-1; no definite D call. In germline, CDR1 is SGHTA, CDR2 FQGTGA. The CDR3 has 12 amino acids. V was pared by 5 bases and J by 8 bases, with 12 bases between. CDR3 region: CASSPTWLEAFF. The CDR3 region has the DNA TGTGCCAGCAGCCCTACCTGGCTCGAAGCTTTCTTT.

This chain joins TRBV19 and TRBJ2-3; TRBD2 matches at 10 bases. This CDR3 spans 13 amino acids. The junction had 6 bases not matched to a gene; V was cut back by 9 bases and J by 6 bases. Germline CDR1 and CDR2: LNHDA and SQIVND (reference sequence). CDR3: CASGLAVADTQYF. For the CDR3, the DNA is TGTGCCAGCGGACTAGCGGTGGCGGATACGCAGTATTTT.

The CDR3 loop reads CAISESGQGAHEKLFF. The CDR3 DNA sequence: TGTGCCATCAGTGAGTCGGGACAGGGGGCGCATGAAAAACTGTTTTTT. The chain carries TRBV10-3 and TRBJ1-4, with 12 bases aligning to TRBD1. CDR1 and CDR2 from the germline V gene are ENHRY and SYGVKD. The CDR3 is made up of 16 amino acids. Trimming took 0 bases from V and 6 from J; bases not matched to a gene: 2.

This chain joins TRBV18 and TRBJ2-7; D is unclear. The CDR3 length is 13 residues. V lost 0 bases to trimming and J lost 7 bases, with 10 bases between them. CDR1 is KGHSH and CDR2 is LQKENI in the germline V gene. CDR3 coding DNA: TGTGCCAGCTCACCACCGGCTAGACCTGAGCAGTACTTC. Its protein is CASSPPARPEQYF.

Worth noting for this clone: Different DNA sequences within this sample yield the same CDR3. V gene TRBV10-3 combines with J gene TRBJ2-5; D is uncertain. Trimming took off 3 bases at V and 5 bases at J, with 4 bases between the two ends. Germline V gene sequence: CDR1 ENHRY, CDR2 SYGVKD. The CDR3 covers 11 residues. In nucleotides, the CDR3 is TGTGCCATCAGTGAAAGGGAGACCCAGTACTTC. Protein product: CAISERETQYF.

The chain has TRBV20-1 and TRBJ2-5, with 7 bases identical to TRBD2. The germline V gene encodes CDR1 DFQATT and CDR2 SNEGSKA (reference sequence). CDR3 length: 11 residues. The CDR3 nucleotides read TGCATGGGACTACACCAAGAGACCCAGTACTTC. Amino acid sequence: CMGLHQETQYF.

The V gene is TRBV20-1, the J gene TRBJ1-5; D perhaps matches TRBD1 (6 bases). There are 11 residues in the CDR3. Trimming took 7 bases from V and 8 from J, leaving 12 bases between them. The germline V gene has CDR1 DFQATT and CDR2 SNEGSKA (reference sequence). The CDR3 nucleotides read TGCAGTGTTTCCAGGGGTGAGCCCCAGCATTTT. This encodes CSVSRGEPQHF.

The chain uses TRBV5-1 and TRBJ1-5; 8 bases map to TRBD1. The V and J ends lost 1 base and 4 bases, in that order; junction bases with no gene match: 4. CDR3 length: 15 residues. The V gene's germline CDR1 is SGHRS and CDR2 YFSETQ. CDR3: CASSLWTGTNQPQHF. The CDR3 DNA reads as TGCGCCAGCAGCTTGTGGACAGGGACGAATCAGCCCCAGCATTTT. Supplemented by reference TRBV5-1 and TRBJ1-5, the full variable domain reads KAGVTQTPRYLIKTRGQQVTLSCSPISGHRSVSWYQQTPGQGLQFLFEYFSETQRNKGNFPGRFSGRQFSNSRSEMNVSTLELGDSALYLCASSLWTGTNQPQHFGDGTRLSIL.

This clone was detected only once. Other DNA sequences in the sample encode the same CDR3. This CDR3 reads CASSVGGRGIRTGELFF. The CDR3 region has the DNA TGTGCCAGCAGCGTAGGGGGGCGCGGGATAAGGACCGGGGAGCTGTTTTTT. This chain joins TRBV9 and TRBJ2-2, with D perhaps assigned TRBD1 or TRBD2 (6 bases each). The germline V gene encodes CDR1 SGDLS and CDR2 YYNGEE. V was trimmed by 0 bases and J by 5 bases, leaving 17 bases between them. The CDR3 has 17 residues.

The rearrangement links TRBV7-2 to TRBJ2-7, with 8 bases that match TRBD2. Germline V gives CDR1 SGHTA, CDR2 FQGNSA. The CDR3 totals 15 residues. Losses at the gene ends were 1 base for V and 5 bases for J; bases not matched to a gene: 7. CDR3 region: CASSLVQRESHEQYF. CDR3 in DNA: TGTGCCAGCAGCTTAGTCCAGCGGGAGAGCCACGAGCAGTACTTC.

The rearrangement joins TRBV7-9 to TRBJ2-7, with D maybe TRBD1 (6 bases). CDR1 and CDR2 (germline): SEHNR, FQNEAQ (reference sequence). V was trimmed by 5 bases and J by 6 bases, leaving 20 bases between them. The CDR3 sequence is 15 residues long. The CDR3 region is CASSTLGQSFGEQYF. The CDR3 region has the DNA TGTGCCAGCAGCACCCTCGGACAGAGCTTCGGCGAGCAGTACTTC.

The chain recombines TRBV5-4 with TRBJ2-7, with 9 bases that match TRBD2. J gave up 3 bases and V 0 bases, and 4 bases lay outside the gene matches. This CDR3 region has 15 residues. Germline V lookup: CDR1 SGHNT, CDR2 YYREEE (reference sequence). The DNA for the CDR3 is TGTGCCAGCAGCTTGGCCAATAGCGGGAGCTACGAGCAGTACTTC. Amino acids: CASSLANSGSYEQYF. The full variable domain, rest sourced from reference TRBV5-4 and TRBJ2-7, is ETGVTQSPTHLIKTRGQQVTLRCSSQSGHNTVSWYQQALGQGPQFIFQYYREEENGRGNFPPRFSGLQFPNYSSELNVNALELDDSALYLCASSLANSGSYEQYFGPGTRLTVT.

The chain recombines TRBV7-2 with TRBJ1-2; D uncertain. The length of the CDR3 is 13 residues. The V gene lost 1 base and the J gene lost 7 bases, with 10 bases spanning the gap. Germline lookup yields CDR1 SGHTA and CDR2 FQGNSA. The CDR3 DNA reads TGTGCCAGCAGCTTAGACGGGAGAGGTGGCTACACCTTC. It translates to CASSLDGRGGYTF. The full variable domain, rest sourced from reference TRBV7-2 and TRBJ1-2, is GAGVSQSPSNKVTEKGKDVELRCDPISGHTALYWYRQSLGQGLEFLIYFQGNSAPDKSGLPSDRFSAERTGGSVSTLTIQRTQQEDSAVYLCASSLDGRGGYTFGSGTRLTVV.

This chain connects TRBV11-2 to TRBJ2-7, with D possibly being TRBD1 (5 bases). This CDR3 spans 13 amino acids. Trimming took 8 bases from V and 3 from J, leaving 14 bases between them. Germline lookup yields CDR1 SGHAT and CDR2 FQNNGV. In nucleotides, the CDR3 is TGTGCCAGCCACTCTGGGGCGCTCTACGAGCAGTACTTC. Amino acid sequence: CASHSGALYEQYF.

For the CDR3, the DNA is TGTGCCAGCAGCGTAGTAGCGGGGGCTGAGCAGTTCTTC. It is translated as CASSVVAGAEQFF. The rearrangement joins TRBV9 to TRBJ2-1; 9 bases fit TRBD2. The V segment lost 0 bases and the J segment 9 bases; nucleotides outside the gene matches: 1. The germline V gene has CDR1 SGDLS and CDR2 YYNGEE. CDR3 length equals 13 residues.

The chain combines TRBV18 with TRBJ2-5, with D possibly matching TRBD1 (6 bases). This CDR3 has 14 residues. Trimming left V 1 base short and J 5 bases short, with 11 bases between. Looked up from germline, CDR1 is KGHSH and CDR2 is LQKENI. CDR3 bases: TGTGCCAGCTCACCACGAGGGGGAATGGAGACCCAGTACTTC. Its translation is CASSPRGGMETQYF.

The J gene is TRBJ2-5, the V gene TRBV29-1; possibly TRBD2 for D (6 bases). CDR3 size: 11 residues. CDR1 is SQVTM, CDR2 ANQGSEA, per germline. The V end was cut by 4 bases, the J end by 8 bases, with 11 bases between. The CDR3 sequence: CSVAPGTTQYF. CDR3 coding DNA: TGCAGCGTTGCGCCGGGGACTACCCAGTACTTC.

The V call is TRBV28, the J call TRBJ1-2; TRBD1 might be the D (5 bases). The V end was cut by 4 bases, the J end by 8 bases, with 11 bases between. Looked up from germline, CDR1 is MDHEN and CDR2 is SYDVKM. This CDR3 is built from 12 residues. CDR3 nucleotide sequence: TGTGCCAGCAGTTCGGGGGGGTCCGGCTACACCTTC. It is translated as CASSSGGSGYTF.

The chain links TRBV2 to TRBJ1-1, with unresolved D. Germline CDR1 SNHLY, CDR2 FYNNEI. There are 14 residues in the CDR3. Trimming pared 7 bases from V and 1 base from J, leaving 13 bases between. The CDR3 reads CASTSPPRNTEAFF. The CDR3 DNA reads TGTGCCAGCACCAGTCCGCCTCGGAACACTGAAGCTTTCTTT.

The chain joins TRBV11-2 to TRBJ2-1; perhaps TRBD1 as D (6 bases). The V gene's germline CDR1 is SGHAT and CDR2 FQNNGV. CDR3 size: 16 residues. The V gene lost 5 bases and the J gene lost 2 bases, with 16 bases spanning the gap. The CDR3 loop is CASSLIVGTTYNEQFF. In DNA, the CDR3 is TGTGCCAGCAGCCTTATCGTTGGGACAACCTACAATGAGCAGTTCTTC.

Points on this clone: The same CDR3 can be traced to other DNA sequences in this sample. The J gene is TRBJ2-7, the V gene TRBV7-6; D is perhaps TRBD1 (5 bases). V lost 4 bases, J lost 4 bases, and 17 bases lay in between. The CDR3 contains 15 residues. In germline, CDR1 is SGHVS, CDR2 FNYEAQ. The CDR3 loop reads CASSSQGAHVYEQYF. CDR3 bases: TGTGCCAGCAGCTCCCAGGGTGCTCACGTTTACGAGCAGTACTTC.

The chain recombines TRBV6-6 with TRBJ1-5; 7 nucleotides align to TRBD1. CDR3 length: 15 residues. Trimming at V came to 6 bases and at J to 4 bases, leaving 9 bases not matched to a gene. CDR1 MNHNY and CDR2 SVGAGI come from the germline V gene (reference sequence). Written as DNA, the CDR3 is TGTGCCAGCAGACTCTGGGACAGTACGAATCAGCCCCAGCATTTT. It yields the protein CASRLWDSTNQPQHF.

The gene calls are TRBV29-1 and TRBJ2-5, with unresolved D. The CDR3 loop spans 12 amino acids. In germline, CDR1 is SQVTM, CDR2 ANQGSEA. V gave up 8 bases and J gave up 0 bases, with 10 bases separating them. In nucleotides, the CDR3 is TGCAGCTACGGTCTGTACCAAGAGACCCAGTACTTC. Translating gives CSYGLYQETQYF.

J is TRBJ2-7 and V is TRBV19; 9 positions agree with TRBD1. Germline CDR1 reads LNHDA; CDR2 reads SQIVND (reference sequence). The CDR3 runs 14 residues. Germline trimming cut 4 bases from V and 2 bases from J; bases unmatched to any gene: 3. This chain's CDR3 is CASSSGTGTYEQYF. The CDR3 bases are TGTGCCAGTAGTAGTGGGACAGGGACCTACGAGCAGTACTTC.

The V call is TRBV7-9, the J call TRBJ1-3, with D uncertain. Looked up from germline, CDR1 is SEHNR and CDR2 is FQNEAQ (reference sequence). Trimming removed 3 bases from V and 3 bases from J, with 0 bases in between. The CDR3 covers 11 residues. DNA of the CDR3: TGTGCCAGCAGCTTTGGAAACACCATATATTTT. Residues: CASSFGNTIYF.

The chain uses TRBV5-5 and TRBJ1-1, with TRBD1 as a possible D gene (5 bases). Trimming took 2 bases from V and 3 from J, leaving 11 bases between them. Germline V gene sequence: CDR1 SGHKS, CDR2 YYEKEE (reference sequence). The length of the CDR3 is 14 residues. The DNA for the CDR3 is TGTGCCAGCAGCTTTCAGTTAGGGGACACTGAAGCTTTCTTT. Translating gives CASSFQLGDTEAFF.

The chain combines TRBV7-2 with TRBJ2-7, with D perhaps TRBD1 (5 bases). V lost 4 bases and J lost 6, with 28 bases in between. The germline V gene has CDR1 SGHTA and CDR2 FQGNSA. The CDR3 loop spans 18 amino acids. The CDR3 DNA reads TGTGCCAGCAGCTATACTGCTAGTGTCGACAGAAGCCAGGGCGAGCAGTACTTC. Translation gives CASSYTASVDRSQGEQYF.